Listed below are T cell receptor beta chains from one sample, sequenced in a study of blood T cell repertoires in COVID-19. Sequencing used immunoSEQ multiplex PCR; TCRdb keeps in-frame clones, though not all of them. The sample consists of around 320,000 clones, 90% of them appearing once. Sequenced sample: PBMCs or T cells enriched from blood (not recorded which). The source of these receptors is a woman aged 25-40 years who had been exposed to COVID-19. The CDR3 runs from the conserved cysteine through the conserved F or W. The order of the fields is V gene, D gene, clone size, J gene, CDR3 protein, CDR3 DNA. D genes are given only for firm matches. Size is omitted from some rows. Given values are once, few, many or a class for expanded clones.

TRBV4-2,TRBD2,.,TRBJ2-3,CASSQRAGVADTQYF,TGTGCCAGCAGCCAAAGAGCGGGGGTCGCAGATACGCAGTATTTT
TRBV9,TRBD2,.,TRBJ2-5,CASSVAAGGTQETQYF,TGTGCCAGCAGCGTAGCAGCGGGGGGGACCCAAGAGACCCAGTACTTC
TRBV7-2,.,.,TRBJ2-2,CASSPTGYQNTGELFF,TGTGCCAGCAGCCCTACAGGTTATCAGAACACCGGGGAGCTGTTTTTT
TRBV4-2,TRBD1,.,TRBJ1-4,CASSQDNGQGYEKLFF,TGTGCCAGCAGCCAAGATAATGGACAGGGGTACGAAAAACTGTTTTTT
TRBV19,.,.,TRBJ1-3,CASKVGSGNTIYF,TGTGCCAGTAAAGTCGGCTCTGGAAACACCATATATTTT
TRBV13,TRBD2,.,TRBJ2-2,CASSLRLAGDTGELFF,TGTGCCAGCAGCTTAAGGCTAGCGGGGGACACCGGGGAGCTGTTTTTT
TRBV19,.,.,TRBJ1-4,CASSIDPGPGKLFF,TGTGCCAGTAGTATAGATCCCGGCCCAGGGAAACTGTTTTTT
TRBV27,TRBD1,.,TRBJ1-6,CASSPWDRGNSPLHF,TGTGCCAGCAGTCCCTGGGACAGGGGAAATTCACCCCTCCACTTT
TRBV5-8,.,.,TRBJ1-1,CASSSYGEEAFF,TGTGCCAGCAGCTCCTATGGTGAAGAAGCTTTCTTT
TRBV5-4,TRBD1,once,TRBJ1-4,CASSLGLQGAANEKLFF,TGTGCCAGCAGCTTGGGATTACAGGGGGCGGCTAATGAAAAACTGTTTTTT
TRBV7-9,.,.,TRBJ2-1,CASSFGSGGRSYNEQFF,TGTGCCAGCAGCTTCGGTTCCGGGGGGCGGTCCTACAATGAGCAGTTCTTC
TRBV7-6,TRBD1,.,TRBJ2-6,CASSLDFWTGGSGANVLTF,TGTGCCAGCAGCTTAGATTTTTGGACAGGGGGCAGTGGGGCCAACGTCCTGACTTTC
TRBV6-2/TRBV6-3,TRBD1,.,TRBJ1-5,CASSTGTGLGNQPQHF,TGTGCCAGCAGCACCGGGACAGGGTTGGGCAATCAGCCCCAGCATTTT
TRBV6-4,.,few,TRBJ1-2,CASSVNLGTGGYTF,TGTGCCAGCAGTGTCAACCTGGGAACAGGCGGCTACACCTTC
TRBV5-4,.,.,TRBJ2-3,CASSEEQVYWDTQYF,TGTGCCAGCAGCGAGGAACAAGTGTATTGGGATACGCAGTATTTT
TRBV6-2/TRBV6-3,TRBD1,.,TRBJ2-7,CASSTQPGTGDPYEQYF,TGTGCCAGCAGTACACAACCCGGGACAGGCGATCCCTACGAGCAGTACTTC
TRBV7-8,TRBD1,.,TRBJ1-5,CASRSGAGGGQPQHF,TGTGCCAGCCGCTCTGGGGCAGGGGGCGGGCAGCCCCAGCATTTT
TRBV5-1,TRBD2,.,TRBJ2-2,CASSLRLAAGELFF,TGCGCCAGCAGCTTGAGACTAGCGGCCGGGGAGCTGTTTTTT
TRBV27,.,.,TRBJ2-7,CATSLNTASYEQYF,TGTGCCACCAGTTTAAATACAGCCTCCTACGAGCAGTACTTC
TRBV4-3,.,few,TRBJ1-5,CASSPGPSAGQPQHF,TGCGCCAGCAGCCCCGGCCCATCCGCGGGTCAGCCCCAGCATTTT
TRBV4-2,.,.,TRBJ2-2,CASSQEESPGELFF,TGTGCCAGCAGCCAAGAGGAGAGTCCCGGGGAGCTGTTTTTT
TRBV3-1/TRBV3-2,.,.,TRBJ1-4,CASTNRAEKLFF,TGTGCCAGCACCAACAGGGCTGAAAAACTGTTTTTT
TRBV11-2,.,.,TRBJ2-5,CASSFPGSLEETQYF,TGTGCCAGCAGCTTTCCAGGGTCCCTGGAAGAGACCCAGTACTTC
TRBV19,TRBD1,few,TRBJ2-7,CASSVQGAGEQYF,TGTGCCAGTAGCGTCCAGGGGGCTGGGGAGCAGTACTTC
TRBV9,.,once,TRBJ1-3,CASSVVGGDGNTIYF,TGTGCCAGCAGCGTAGTCGGAGGGGATGGAAACACCATATATTTT
TRBV6-5,TRBD2,.,TRBJ2-1,CASIAAGGRNEQFF,TGTGCCAGCATCGCAGCGGGGGGCAGGAATGAGCAGTTCTTC
TRBV7-9,.,.,TRBJ2-1,CASSLWSGNEQFF,TGTGCCAGCAGCTTATGGTCGGGCAATGAGCAGTTCTTC
TRBV6-1,TRBD1,.,TRBJ1-1,CASSGPGTGIWAVGTEAFF,TGTGCCAGCAGTGGCCCCGGGACAGGGATTTGGGCAGTGGGCACTGAAGCTTTCTTT
TRBV3-1/TRBV3-2,.,few,TRBJ2-1,CASSQLGSYNEQFF,TGTGCCAGCAGCCAATTAGGGAGTTACAATGAGCAGTTCTTC
TRBV27,TRBD2,.,TRBJ2-5,CASSFGGTILETQYF,TGTGCCAGCAGTTTCGGGGGGACTATTTTAGAGACCCAGTACTTC
TRBV4-3,TRBD2,.,TRBJ2-1,CASSQRGGAYNEQFF,TGCGCCAGCAGCCAACGCGGGGGGGCCTACAATGAGCAGTTCTTC
TRBV11-2,TRBD2,.,TRBJ2-3,CASSLVWTSGGLSTDTQYF,TGTGCCAGCAGCTTAGTGTGGACTAGCGGGGGCCTGAGCACAGATACGCAGTATTTT
TRBV3-1/TRBV3-2,TRBD1,.,TRBJ1-6,CASRYSGQALNSPLHF,TGTGCCAGCAGGTACTCGGGACAGGCATTGAATTCACCCCTCCACTTT
TRBV5-4,.,.,TRBJ2-7,CASSLIREEREQYF,TGTGCCAGCAGCTTGATAAGGGAGGAGCGCGAGCAGTACTTC
TRBV3-1/TRBV3-2,.,few,TRBJ2-4,CASSQEARNIQYF,TGTGCCAGCAGCCAAGAAGCGCGCAACATTCAGTACTTC
TRBV2,.,.,TRBJ1-3,CASSRESRLGNTIYF,TGTGCCAGCAGTCGGGAGTCGAGGCTTGGAAACACCATATATTTT
TRBV6-5,.,.,TRBJ2-1,CASRLGGFLFF,TGTGCCAGCAGACTAGGTGGGTTCTTATTCTTC
TRBV5-4,.,.,TRBJ1-2,CASSLEGEANYGYTF,TGTGCCAGCAGCTTGGAAGGGGAAGCGAACTATGGCTACACCTTC
TRBV4-1,.,.,TRBJ2-1,CASSQEFYEQFF,TGCGCCAGCAGCCAAGAATTCTATGAGCAGTTCTTC
TRBV2,.,once,TRBJ1-3,CASSEGSDRTGNTIYF,TGTGCCAGCAGTGAAGGTTCCGACAGGACTGGAAACACCATATATTTT
TRBV3-1/TRBV3-2,.,.,TRBJ1-3,CASSQTRGNLLSGNTIYF,TGTGCCAGCAGCCAAACGCGAGGCAATCTCCTCTCTGGAAACACCATATATTTT
TRBV7-9,.,.,TRBJ1-2,CASSKAFNYGYTF,TGTGCCAGCAGCAAAGCCTTTAACTATGGCTACACCTTC
TRBV29-1,.,.,TRBJ1-1,CSVTSRDYNTEAFF,TGCAGCGTCACCTCCCGGGACTACAACACTGAAGCTTTCTTT
TRBV19,.,.,TRBJ2-1,CASGHLGIYSYNEQFF,TGTGCCAGTGGACACCTGGGAATATACTCCTACAATGAGCAGTTCTTC
TRBV2,TRBD1,.,TRBJ1-2,CASGQGYGYTF,TGTGCCAGCGGACAGGGGTATGGCTACACCTTC
TRBV7-2,TRBD1,.,TRBJ1-3,CASSLMQGAFGNTIYF,TGTGCCAGCAGCTTAATGCAGGGGGCTTTTGGAAACACCATATATTTT
TRBV7-9,.,.,TRBJ2-1,CANARGPPYNEQFF,TGTGCCAACGCGCGGGGGCCACCCTACAATGAGCAGTTCTTC